The next 27 T cell receptor beta chains were all read from a single sample in a study of vaccination and CD4 T cells after COVID-19. Cultured CD4+ T-cell DNA underwent Oncomine TCR Beta short-read sequencing. MiXCR, applied by TCRdb to the PCR reads, yields one record per CDR3 protein. The sample shows 17,000 or so distinct CDR3 sequences, approximately 47% of them seen only once. Antigen specificity for these receptors is unknown. Treatment noted: approximately 9-day PBMC culture with coronavirus spike peptide pools or control peptides (ViraFEST assay). The material sequenced was CD4+ T cells from blood, cultured in vitro, taken before SARS-CoV-2 vaccination. The source of these receptors is a human donor who received a COVID-19 vaccine.

This clonotype came up a few times. The rearrangement links TRBV20-1 to TRBJ2-1, with TRBD2 identical over 9 bases. The CDR3 consists of 17 residues. V shed 3 bases, J shed 6 bases, and the junction held 15 bases outside the gene matches. Germline V gene lookup returns CDR1 DFQATT and CDR2 SNEGSKA (reference sequence). The CDR3 DNA is TGCAGTGCTAGCACGTTTCGGAGCGGGGGGTACGCCAATGAGCAGTTCTTC. Protein sequence: CSASTFRSGGYANEQFF.

This clonotype was recorded once. This rearrangement joins TRBV6-2 or TRBV6-3 to TRBJ2-4; TRBD1 matches at 7 bases. The CDR3 is 14 residues long. V lost 5 bases to trimming and J lost 4 bases; unmatched junction nucleotides: 5. Germline V gene sequence: CDR1 MNHEY, CDR2 SVGEGT. CDR3 amino acids: CASSPGTEKNIQYF. The CDR3 DNA reads as TGTGCCAGCAGTCCTGGGACAGAGAAAAACATTCAGTACTTC.

This clonotype was seen a handful of times. The chain employs TRBV6-1 and TRBJ1-6; 12 positions match TRBD1. Trimming removed 6 bases from V and 7 bases from J; junction bases left unmatched: 7. Germline assignment: CDR1 MNHNS and CDR2 SASEGT. The CDR3 is 16 amino acids. The CDR3 here is CASRQGQGAGNSPLHF. The DNA for the CDR3 is TGTGCCAGCAGGCAGGGACAGGGGGCGGGGAATTCACCCCTCCACTTT.

In DNA form, the CDR3 reads TGTGCCAGCAGTTACTCTGGTCGGTTGAGGGCCGCCGGGCCACCCCTCCACTTT. Protein product: CASSYSGRLRAAGPPLHF. This chain connects TRBV6-2 or TRBV6-3 to TRBJ1-6; D remains ambiguous. CDR1 MNHEY and CDR2 SVGEGT come from the germline V gene. This CDR3 spans 18 amino acids. V gave up 0 bases and J gave up 11 bases, with 23 bases separating them.

V is TRBV27 and J is TRBJ2-7, with D tentatively TRBD2 (6 bases). The germline CDR1 and CDR2 sequences are MNHEY and SMNVEV (reference sequence). The CDR3 runs to 18 residues. The V gene lost 4 bases and the J gene lost 7 bases, with 29 bases spanning the gap. CDR3 in amino acids: CASSSGGISGVRAGEQYF. DNA of the CDR3: TGTGCCAGCAGTTCCGGGGGTATATCGGGAGTTCGGGCGGGGGAGCAGTACTTC.

This clonotype was seen more than once but under ten times. A junction boundary mismatches the germline segment, possibly from a read error. The rearrangement joins TRBV6-4 to TRBJ2-3; 11 positions match TRBD2. Germline-derived CDR1 and CDR2 are MRHNA and SNTAGT. CDR3 length equals 18 residues. CDR3 in DNA: TGTGCCAGCAGTGACTCCCCTAGCGGGGGGACAATAACAGGTACGCAGTATTTT. As protein: CASSDSPSGGTITGTQYF.

The V call is TRBV12-3 or TRBV12-4, the J call TRBJ1-6; D gene ambiguous. This CDR3 has 13 amino acids. V was trimmed by 6 bases and J by 6 bases, leaving 9 bases between them. For the CDR3, the DNA is TGTGCCAGCAGGTACAGCTCTAATTCACCCCTCCACTTT. Translating it yields CASRYSSNSPLHF.

This chain connects TRBV6-5 to TRBJ1-4; D possibly corresponds to TRBD1 (5 bases). This CDR3 region has 15 residues. From germline, CDR1 is MNHEY and CDR2 SVGAGI. V was cut by 2 bases and J by 7 bases, with 14 bases left in between. The CDR3 sequence: CASSYRSQDLEKLFF. The CDR3 coding sequence is TGTGCCAGCAGTTACAGGTCACAGGATCTTGAAAAACTGTTTTTT.

A few counts support this clonotype. V is TRBV20-1 and J is TRBJ1-4; 8 bases agree with TRBD1. From germline, CDR1 is DFQATT and CDR2 SNEGSKA (reference sequence). With 0 bases clipped from V and 6 bases from J, the junction kept 3 bases outside the gene matches. The CDR3 extends over 14 amino acids. CDR3 sequence: CSARDAGGDEKLFF. The CDR3 nucleotides are TGCAGTGCTAGAGACGCAGGGGGCGATGAAAAACTGTTTTTT.

The table lists this clonotype with a few counts. The chain employs TRBV10-1 and TRBJ2-3; no clear D. CDR3 length: 13 residues. V was trimmed by 2 bases and J by 4 bases, leaving 7 bases between them. The germline CDR1 and CDR2 sequences are WNHNN and SYGVQD (reference sequence). CDR3: CASSEAQADTQYF. The CDR3 DNA reads TGCGCCAGCAGTGAGGCGCAGGCAGATACGCAGTATTTT.

J is TRBJ2-5 and V is TRBV5-1; D gene ambiguous. Looked up from germline, CDR1 is SGHRS and CDR2 is YFSETQ. This CDR3 has 13 residues. Trimming pared 0 bases from V and 2 bases from J, leaving 5 bases between. The chain's CDR3 is CASSLVQQETQYF. The CDR3 DNA reads TGCGCCAGCAGCTTGGTTCAACAAGAGACCCAGTACTTC.

The V and J genes are TRBV6-1 and TRBJ2-3; D unclear. There are 14 residues in the CDR3. Germline V lookup: CDR1 MNHNS, CDR2 SASEGT. V was shortened by 6 bases and J by 0 bases, with 10 bases between the two germline ends. CDR3 DNA: TGTGCCAGCAGGTCTCCTGTTAGCACAGATACGCAGTATTTT. Translation: CASRSPVSTDTQYF.

The rearrangement links TRBV5-4 to TRBJ1-1; D remains unclear. With 4 bases removed from V and 2 bases from J, the gap between germline ends came to 9 bases. This CDR3 region has 13 residues. Germline CDR1 reads SGHNT; CDR2 reads YYREEE (reference sequence). The CDR3 nucleotides are TGTGCCAGCAGCCCTGAACCAAACACTGAAGCTTTCTTT. Its protein is CASSPEPNTEAFF.

Only a few counts were recorded for this clonotype. This chain links TRBV24-1 with TRBJ2-2; TRBD1 might be the D (5 bases). The germline gives CDR1 KGHDR, CDR2 SFDVKD. Trimming took off 4 bases at V and 6 bases at J, with 14 bases between the two ends. The CDR3 contains 15 residues. The CDR3 here is CATSDAARVSGELFF. The CDR3 DNA is TGTGCCACCAGTGACGCCGCCAGGGTCTCCGGGGAGCTGTTTTTT.

The table lists this clonotype with a few counts. The chain employs TRBV27 and TRBJ2-1; D possibly corresponds to TRBD2 (6 bases). CDR1 is MNHEY and CDR2 is SMNVEV in the germline V gene (reference sequence). The CDR3 extends over 13 amino acids. Trimming shortened V by 6 bases and J by 0 bases, and 6 bases separated the two germline ends. In DNA form, the CDR3 reads TGTGCCAGCAGGGGGGGCTCCTACAATGAGCAGTTCTTC. This sequence encodes CASRGGSYNEQFF.

The V and J genes are TRBV4-2 and TRBJ1-3, with 9 bases fitting TRBD1. Germline CDR1 and CDR2: LGHNA and YNFKEQ. CDR3 length: 17 amino acids. V lost 0 bases and J lost 2; bases outside the gene matches: 5. CDR3 amino acids: CASSQERDRVAGNTIYF. CDR3 nucleotides: TGTGCCAGCAGCCAAGAGAGGGACAGGGTGGCTGGAAACACCATATATTTT.

On this clonotype itself: The junction shows a germline mismatch at one end, possibly a read error. The rearrangement joins TRBV19 to TRBJ1-1; 9 bases line up with TRBD1. Looked up from germline, CDR1 is LNHDA and CDR2 is SQIVND (reference sequence). CDR3 length: 13 residues. CDR3 sequence: CASTGGQGPEAFF. The CDR3 DNA sequence: TGTGCCAGTACCGGGGGACAGGGACCTGAGGCTTTCTTT.

This chain links TRBV10-3 with TRBJ1-2, with 9 bases matching TRBD1. CDR3 length: 13 amino acids. Trimming took 3 bases from V and 5 from J; bases not matched to a gene: 1. Germline CDR1 reads ENHRY; CDR2 reads SYGVKD. The CDR3, as DNA: TGTGCCATCAGTGACGACAGGGGGTATGGCTACACCTTC. Its translation: CAISDDRGYGYTF.

In nucleotides, the CDR3 is TGTGCCAGCAGCCCTGGTCCAGATACGCAGTATTTT. Encoded protein: CASSPGPDTQYF. The chain uses TRBV6-1 and TRBJ2-3; D gene uncertain. This CDR3 comprises 12 residues. The germline V gene encodes CDR1 MNHNS and CDR2 SASEGT. Deletions cut 6 bases from V and 4 bases from J, with 8 bases between.

The chain couples TRBV7-6 to TRBJ2-5; 12 bases are a match to TRBD1. J gave up 5 bases and V 5 bases, and 9 bases lay outside the gene matches. Germline V gene data show CDR1 as SGHVS and CDR2 as FNYEAQ. The CDR3 contains 16 residues. The CDR3 reads CASSPTGTGGAETQYF. Written as DNA, the CDR3 is TGTGCCAGCAGCCCGACCGGGACAGGGGGCGCGGAGACCCAGTACTTC.

This chain uses TRBV29-1 with TRBJ2-1, with 9 bases matching TRBD2. V gave up 7 bases and J gave up 0 bases; unmatched junction bases: 10. In germline, CDR1 is SQVTM, CDR2 ANQGSEA. This CDR3 contains 16 residues. CDR3 sequence reads: CSARTSGRSSYNEQFF. DNA of the CDR3: TGCAGCGCCCGAACTAGCGGGCGAAGCTCCTACAATGAGCAGTTCTTC.

This clonotype was observed a handful of times. The gene calls are TRBV6-1 and TRBJ1-5, with D uncertain. V was clipped by 7 bases and J by 0 bases, with 13 bases between them. From germline, CDR1 is MNHNS and CDR2 SASEGT. The CDR3 sequence is 15 residues long. The DNA for the CDR3 is TGTGCCAGCACTCGTCGGGATAATAGCAATCAGCCCCAGCATTTT. Protein product: CASTRRDNSNQPQHF.

The chain is built from TRBV7-9 and TRBJ2-3; 8 bases match TRBD1. J lost 0 bases, V lost 3 bases, and 2 bases had no gene match. The CDR3 is 15 amino acids. CDR1 is SEHNR, CDR2 FQNEAQ, per germline (reference sequence). Written as DNA, the CDR3 is TGTGCCAGCAGCTTGACAGGGGCCAGCACAGATACGCAGTATTTT. It encodes CASSLTGASTDTQYF.

The rearrangement uses TRBV15 and TRBJ2-7; 9 bases are shared with TRBD1. V gave up 0 bases and J gave up 6 bases; unmatched junction bases: 9. Germline CDR1 reads LNHNV; CDR2 reads YYDKDF (reference sequence). This CDR3 spans 16 amino acids. The CDR3 bases are TGTGCCACCAGCAGAGATCGGGGACAGGGTAGCGGCGAGCAGTACTTC. Translation: CATSRDRGQGSGEQYF.

The table lists this clonotype with a few counts. The chain combines TRBV6-1 with TRBJ2-2; D might be TRBD1 (5 bases). V lost 4 bases and J lost 1, with 10 bases in between. The CDR3 is 15 residues long. The germline gives CDR1 MNHNS, CDR2 SASEGT. In DNA, the CDR3 is TGTGCCAGCAGTGTGACAGTGAAGAACACCGGGGAGCTGTTTTTT. Its translation is CASSVTVKNTGELFF.

This clonotype showed up just a few times. J is TRBJ1-4 and V is TRBV10-2; D remains unclear. This CDR3 contains 13 residues. Trimming stripped 3 bases from V and 7 bases from J, with 9 bases between. Germline-derived CDR1 and CDR2 are WSHSY and SAAADI. CDR3 sequence reads: CASSDRDGEKLFF. CDR3 nucleotides: TGCGCCAGCAGTGACAGAGACGGTGAAAAACTGTTTTTT.

The chain carries TRBV18 and TRBJ1-5; D perhaps matches TRBD1 (6 bases). CDR3 length equals 14 residues. The germline gives CDR1 KGHSH, CDR2 LQKENI. Trimming took 1 base from V and 7 from J, leaving 11 bases between them. CDR3 sequence (DNA): TGTGCCAGCTCACCACGGGGGGCTGGACAGCCCCAGCATTTT. It specifies CASSPRGAGQPQHF.